This T cell receptor (beta chain) was documented in a study of T cell responses to AZD1222 COVID-19 vaccine. Findings of the study overall: Only six people who got AZD1222 tested seropositive at baseline.

A note on this clone: Its specificity is unknown.

This CDR3 comprises 17 residues. CDR1 is SGDLS and CDR2 is YYNGEE in the germline V gene. V was pared by 3 bases and J by 0 bases, with 17 bases between. The assay was immunoSEQ multiplex PCR, and TCRdb's table has in-frame clones only and misses some. Of fewer than 110,000 clones in the sample, approximately 92% were seen once. The sample consisted of peripheral blood, taken 28 days after the second AZD1222 dose. The receptor comes from an adult who received the AZD1222 COVID-19 vaccine. The chain joins TRBV9 to TRBJ2-3; tentative D call: TRBD1 (6 bases). As DNA, the CDR3 is TGTGCCAGCAGCGCCACCCCCGGACAGACTAGCACAGATACGCAGTATTTT. Its protein is CASSATPGQTSTDTQYF.